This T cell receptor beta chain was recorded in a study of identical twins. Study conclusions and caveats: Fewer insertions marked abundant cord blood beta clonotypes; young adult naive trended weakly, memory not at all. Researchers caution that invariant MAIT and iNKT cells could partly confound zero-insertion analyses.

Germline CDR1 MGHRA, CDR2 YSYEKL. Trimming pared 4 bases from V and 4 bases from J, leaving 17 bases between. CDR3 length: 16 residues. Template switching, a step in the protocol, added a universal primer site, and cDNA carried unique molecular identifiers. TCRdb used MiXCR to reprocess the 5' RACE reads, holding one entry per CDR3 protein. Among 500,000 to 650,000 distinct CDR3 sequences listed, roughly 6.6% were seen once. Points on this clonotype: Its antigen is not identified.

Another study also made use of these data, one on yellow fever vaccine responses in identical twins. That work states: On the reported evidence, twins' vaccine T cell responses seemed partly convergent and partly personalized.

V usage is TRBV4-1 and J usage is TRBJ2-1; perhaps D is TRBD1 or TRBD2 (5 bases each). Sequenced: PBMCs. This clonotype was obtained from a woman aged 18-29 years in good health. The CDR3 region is CASSRGVPLGYNEQFF. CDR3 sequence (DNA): TGCGCCAGCAGCCGAGGGGTGCCCCTTGGGTACAATGAGCAGTTCTTC.